What follows are 5 T cell receptor beta chains derived from one specimen sequenced in a study of control samples from healthy donors and cancer patients. Assay: immunoSEQ multiplex PCR; the TCRdb copy retains only in-frame clones and omits some. The data hold roughly 120,000 clones, with about 91% observed a single time. The sequenced sample consisted of blood. Every receptor here comes from a man in his forties in good health.

This chain links TRBV18 with TRBJ1-4; D remains unclear. CDR3 length: 16 amino acids. V lost 3 bases and J 7 bases, leaving 18 bases between the germline ends. The germline V gene encodes CDR1 KGHSH and CDR2 LQKENI. The CDR3 reads CASSPRSRTTSEKLFF. The CDR3 DNA reads TGTGCCAGCTCACCTCGGTCAAGAACTACTTCTGAAAAACTGTTTTTT.

The chain couples TRBV5-4 to TRBJ2-3, with 11 nucleotides matching TRBD2. The V gene's germline CDR1 is SGHNT and CDR2 YYREEE (reference sequence). The junction had 4 bases not matched to a gene; V was cut back by 0 bases and J by 1 base. This CDR3 has 17 amino acids. CDR3: CASSLVVAGGGTDTQYF. In nucleotides, the CDR3 is TGTGCCAGCAGCTTGGTGGTAGCGGGGGGGGGCACAGATACGCAGTATTTT.

The genes are TRBV5-1 and TRBJ2-3; no reliable D call. V lost 5 bases and J lost 5, with 9 bases in between. The CDR3 has 12 amino acids. Per germline, CDR1 SGHRS and CDR2 YFSETQ. CDR3 coding DNA: TGCGCCAGCAGTTTAGGTGGAGATACGCAGTATTTT. This gives the protein CASSLGGDTQYF.

V usage is TRBV7-8 and J usage is TRBJ1-2, with TRBD1 identical over 9 bases. Germline CDR1 is SGHVS and CDR2 is FQNEAQ. V shed 3 bases, J shed 4 bases, and the junction held 6 bases outside the gene matches. The CDR3 is 15 amino acids. CDR3 loop: CASSFQGTGIYGYTF. CDR3 sequence (DNA): TGTGCCAGCAGCTTCCAAGGGACAGGGATCTATGGCTACACCTTC.

The rearrangement links TRBV9 to TRBJ2-3, with D unresolved. With 0 bases removed from V and 7 bases from J, the gap between germline ends came to 12 bases. The germline CDR1 and CDR2 sequences are SGDLS and YYNGEE. The CDR3 is 14 amino acids. CDR3 DNA sequence: TGTGCCAGCAGCGTAGCACCTATGCAGAATACGCAGTATTTT. Encoded protein: CASSVAPMQNTQYF.